The present TCR beta chain was sequenced within a study of blood T cell repertoires in COVID-19. Overall study context: Italy, Spain and the United States were the sources of the convalescent and acute COVID-19 samples. From T cells, B-cell-depleted T cells, or PBMCs came the material, which was cDNA or gDNA.

CDR1 and CDR2 from the germline V gene are KGHDR and SFDVKD. The CDR3 runs 16 residues. Trimming at V came to 5 bases and at J to 7 bases, leaving 13 bases not matched to a gene. Authors' data handling: Estimation of nucleated cell counts was performed using reference gene primer amplification. The table came from immunoSEQ multiplex PCR; TCRdb's copy has only in-frame clones and leaves some out. For V, J and clone size, that table is used; D and trimming come from the DNA. The sample yields 220,000 or so clones, about 85% seen once. V and J are TRBV24-1 and TRBJ2-1; 7 bases match TRBD1. This sequence was found in a man aged 45-65 years who had recovered from COVID-19. The source material was peripheral blood. The CDR3 protein is CATSGNRGRRMNEQFF. The CDR3 region has the DNA TGTGCCACCAGTGGCAACAGGGGCCGTAGGATGAATGAGCAGTTCTTC.